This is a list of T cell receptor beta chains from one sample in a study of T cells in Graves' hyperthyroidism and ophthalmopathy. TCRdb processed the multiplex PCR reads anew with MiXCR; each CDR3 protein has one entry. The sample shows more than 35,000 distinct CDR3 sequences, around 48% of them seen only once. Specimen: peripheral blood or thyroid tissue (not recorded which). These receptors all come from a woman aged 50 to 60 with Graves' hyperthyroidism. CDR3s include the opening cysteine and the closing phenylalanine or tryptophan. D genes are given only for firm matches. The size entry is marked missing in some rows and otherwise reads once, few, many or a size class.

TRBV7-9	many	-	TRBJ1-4	CASTLGGDEKLFF	TGTGCCAGCACCCTAGGAGGGGATGAAAAACTGTTTTTT
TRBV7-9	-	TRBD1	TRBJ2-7	CASSLGIQGAREQYF	TGTGCCAGCAGCTTAGGAATTCAGGGGGCGCGGGAGCAGTACTTC
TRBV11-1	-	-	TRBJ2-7	CASSLAGPRGGYEQYF	TGTGCCAGCAGCTTAGCGGGCCCCCGAGGAGGATACGAGCAGTACTTC
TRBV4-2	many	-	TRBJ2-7	CASSQASGTGTYEQYF	TGTGCCAGCAGCCAGGCTTCCGGGACCGGGACCTACGAGCAGTACTTC
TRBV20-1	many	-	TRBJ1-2	CSAPRGGYTF	TGCAGTGCTCCGCGGGGGGGCTACACCTTC
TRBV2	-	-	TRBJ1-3	CASSGTANYGYTIYF	TGTGCCAGCAGTGGGACAGCCAACTATGGCTACACCATATATTTT
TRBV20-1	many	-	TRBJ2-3	CSGALGISTDTQYF	TGCAGTGGGGCCCTCGGGATAAGCACAGATACGCAGTATTTT
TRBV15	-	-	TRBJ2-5	CATSRERGEETQYF	TGTGCCACCAGCAGAGAGAGGGGGGAAGAGACCCAGTACTTC
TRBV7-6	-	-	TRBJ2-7	CASSLFRDDGTYEQYF	TGTGCCAGCAGCTTGTTTCGCGATGACGGGACCTACGAGCAGTACTTC
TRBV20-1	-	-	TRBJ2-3	CSARDHIGATDTQYF	TGCAGTGCTAGAGATCATATAGGGGCCACAGATACGCAGTATTTT
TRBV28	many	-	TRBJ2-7	CASSLEPDGYTLYEQYF	TGTGCCAGCAGCTTGGAGCCCGACGGATACACCCTCTACGAGCAGTACTTC
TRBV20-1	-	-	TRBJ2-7	CSASVGGVLGYEQYF	TGCAGTGCTAGTGTGGGGGGAGTACTGGGCTACGAGCAGTACTTC
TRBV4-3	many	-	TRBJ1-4	CASSQDMWTNEKLFF	TGCGCCAGCAGCCAAGATATGTGGACTAATGAAAAACTGTTTTTT
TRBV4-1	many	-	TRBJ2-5	CASSQGQTQYF	TGCGCCAGCAGCCAAGGGCAGACCCAGTACTTC
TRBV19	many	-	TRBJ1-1	CASSTWEQGGGNTEAFF	TGTGCCAGTAGTACATGGGAGCAGGGAGGAGGGAACACTGAAGCTTTCTTT
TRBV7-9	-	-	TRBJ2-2	CASSSNLANGLFF	TGTGCCAGCAGCTCCAACCTAGCAAATGGGCTGTTTTTT
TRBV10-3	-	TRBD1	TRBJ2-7	CAISVASGQGGYEQYF	TGTGCCATCAGTGTGGCATCGGGACAGGGAGGCTACGAGCAGTACTTC
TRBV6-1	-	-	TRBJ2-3	CASSDRPYFGGNTDTQYF	TGTGCCAGCAGTGACAGGCCCTATTTCGGAGGAAACACAGATACGCAGTATTTT
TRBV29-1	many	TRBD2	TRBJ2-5	CSVVFGTSGREETQYF	TGCAGCGTCGTTTTCGGGACTAGCGGGAGGGAAGAGACCCAGTACTTC
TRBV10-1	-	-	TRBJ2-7	CASSDLRQEQYF	TGCGCCAGCAGTGATCTAAGACAAGAGCAGTACTTC
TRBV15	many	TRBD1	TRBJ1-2	CATSFVQGDGYTF	TGTGCCACCAGCTTTGTACAGGGGGACGGCTACACCTTC
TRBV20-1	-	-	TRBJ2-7	CSARDLRVNSYEQYF	TGCAGTGCTAGAGATCTCAGGGTCAACTCCTACGAGCAGTACTTC
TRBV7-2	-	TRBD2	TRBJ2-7	CASSRELAGDDEQYF	TGTGCCAGCAGCCGGGAGCTAGCGGGAGACGACGAGCAGTACTTC
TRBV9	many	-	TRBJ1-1	CASSGGWNTEAFF	TGTGCCAGCAGCGGGGGGTGGAACACTGAAGCTTTCTTT
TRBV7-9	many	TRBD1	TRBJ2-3	CASSYTQGADTQYF	TGTGCCAGCAGCTACACACAGGGGGCGGATACGCAGTATTTT
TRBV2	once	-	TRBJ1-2	CASSEASVRGAGYTF	TGTGCCAGCAGTGAAGCGTCTGTCCGGGGGGCCGGCTACACCTTC
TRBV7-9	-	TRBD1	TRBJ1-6	CASSSTGTGTRPLHF	TGTGCCAGCAGCTCGACCGGGACAGGGACAAGACCCCTCCACTTT
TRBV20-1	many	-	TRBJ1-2	CSTNSYGYTF	TGCAGTACCAACAGCTATGGCTACACCTTC
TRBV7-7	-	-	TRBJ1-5	CASSADSNQPQHF	TGTGCCAGCAGCGCGGATAGCAATCAGCCCCAGCATTTT
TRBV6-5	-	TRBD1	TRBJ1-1	CASSYGQGGEAFF	TGTGCCAGCAGTTACGGACAGGGGGGGGAAGCTTTCTTT
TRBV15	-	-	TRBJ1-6	CATSSPGPRWGSPLHF	TGTGCCACCAGCAGCCCCGGACCCCGTTGGGGTTCACCCCTCCACTTT
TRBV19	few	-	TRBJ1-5	CASSYSNQPQHF	TGTGCCAGTAGTTATAGCAATCAGCCCCAGCATTTT
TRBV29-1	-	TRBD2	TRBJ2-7	CSVKGWTSGIPPYEQYF	TGCAGCGTTAAGGGATGGACTAGCGGGATTCCCCCCTACGAGCAGTACTTC
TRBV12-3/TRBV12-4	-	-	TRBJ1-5	CASSQGRSNQPQRF	TGTGCCAGCAGCCAGGGCCGAAGCAATCAGCCCCAGCGTTTT
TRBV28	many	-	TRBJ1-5	CASSSPGQPQHF	TGTGCCAGCAGTTCGCCGGGTCAGCCCCAGCATTTT
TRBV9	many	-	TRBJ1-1	CASSVAGGMNTEAFF	TGTGCCAGCAGCGTAGCTGGGGGGATGAACACTGAAGCTTTCTTT
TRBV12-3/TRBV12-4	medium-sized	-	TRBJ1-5	CASSPSGSSQPQHF	TGTGCCAGCAGTCCTTCCGGAAGCAGTCAGCCCCAGCATTTT
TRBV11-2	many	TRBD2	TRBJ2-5	CASSLDGIAGGQETQYF	TGTGCCAGCAGCTTAGATGGAATAGCGGGAGGTCAAGAGACCCAGTACTTC
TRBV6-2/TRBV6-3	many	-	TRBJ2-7	CASSGMGYEQYF	TGTGCCAGCAGCGGAATGGGATACGAGCAGTACTTC
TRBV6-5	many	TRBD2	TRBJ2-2	CASSSAAGGGGELFF	TGTGCCAGCAGTTCTGCAGCGGGAGGGGGCGGGGAGCTGTTTTTT
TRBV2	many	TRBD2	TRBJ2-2	CASRGLANTGELFF	TGTGCCAGCAGGGGACTAGCGAACACCGGGGAGCTGTTTTTT
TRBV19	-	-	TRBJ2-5	CASSISGAGQETQYF	TGTGCCAGTAGTATCTCGGGGGCGGGTCAAGAGACCCAGTACTTC
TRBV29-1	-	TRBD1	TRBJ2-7	CSVKGRGNEQYF	TGCAGCGTTAAGGGCAGGGGGAACGAGCAGTACTTC
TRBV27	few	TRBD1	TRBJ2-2	CASSFDRVSNTGELFF	TGTGCCAGCAGTTTTGACAGGGTGTCGAACACCGGGGAGCTGTTTTTT
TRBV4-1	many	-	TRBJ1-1	CASSPLGPVHEAFF	TGCGCCAGCAGTCCACTCGGGCCGGTACATGAAGCTTTCTTT
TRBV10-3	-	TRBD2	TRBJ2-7	CAISESRLAGSSYEQYF	TGTGCCATCAGTGAGTCGCGACTAGCGGGTAGCTCCTACGAGCAGTACTTC
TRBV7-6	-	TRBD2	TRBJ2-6	CASSQEPPGLAGTGANVLTF	TGTGCCAGCAGCCAAGAGCCGCCGGGACTAGCGGGGACCGGGGCCAACGTCCTGACTTTC
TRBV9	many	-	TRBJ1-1	CASSDSMNTEAFF	TGTGCCAGCAGTGACAGCATGAACACTGAAGCTTTCTTT
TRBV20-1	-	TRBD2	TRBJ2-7	CSARSGRVYEQYF	TGCAGTGCTAGAAGCGGGAGGGTATACGAGCAGTACTTC
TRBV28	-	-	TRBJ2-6	CAGSSPRDSGASVLTF	TGTGCCGGCAGTTCGCCTAGAGACTCTGGGGCCAGCGTCCTGACTTTC
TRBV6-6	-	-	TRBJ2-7	CASSGPEGDAYEQYF	TGTGCCAGCTCCGGCCCCGAGGGGGACGCCTACGAGCAGTACTTC
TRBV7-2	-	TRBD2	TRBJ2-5	CATPGGGRETQYF	TGTGCCACCCCGGGGGGGGGACGGGAGACCCAGTACTTC
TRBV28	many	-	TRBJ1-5	CASSQGLGQPQHF	TGTGCCAGCAGTCAGGGTTTGGGTCAGCCCCAGCATTTT
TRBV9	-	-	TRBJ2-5	CASSQGGDTEETQYF	TGTGCCAGCAGCCAAGGAGGGGACACCGAAGAGACCCAGTACTTC
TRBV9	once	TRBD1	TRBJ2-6	CASSGGTGGNVLTF	TGTGCCAGCAGCGGAGGGACAGGGGGTAACGTCCTGACTTTC
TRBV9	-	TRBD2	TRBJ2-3	CASNGLAANTQYF	TGTGCCAGCAACGGACTAGCGGCCAATACGCAGTATTTT
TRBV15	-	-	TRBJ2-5	CATSLTGTRTQETQYF	TGTGCCACCAGCCTGACCGGGACTCGGACTCAAGAGACCCAGTACTTC
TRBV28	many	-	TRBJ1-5	CASSFNEGRSNQPQHF	TGTGCCAGCAGTTTCAATGAAGGACGGAGCAATCAGCCCCAGCATTTT
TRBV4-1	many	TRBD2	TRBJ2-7	CASSLPRGTSGDYEQYF	TGCGCCAGCAGCCTACCAAGAGGGACTAGCGGAGATTACGAGCAGTACTTC
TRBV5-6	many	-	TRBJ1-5	CASSPGPSAGNQPQHF	TGTGCCAGCAGCCCCGGGCCCTCTGCGGGAAATCAGCCCCAGCATTTT